Listed below are T cell receptor beta chains from one sample, sequenced in a study of radiotherapy plus CTLA-4 blockade in lung cancer. Sequencing was performed with immunoSEQ multiplex PCR; in TCRdb, only in-frame clones are kept and a portion is missing. The sample lists roughly 120,000 clones, 81% seen once, with 2.5% to 3.5% in the top ten. Source: peripheral blood, taken from a patient treated with radiotherapy plus ipilimumab. These receptors all come from a human donor with non-small cell lung cancer that progressed on radiotherapy plus ipilimumab. Some clones in this sample may be carry-over from other donors' samples. Both conserved end residues are part of each CDR3. The order of the fields is V gene, J gene, D gene, clone size, CDR3 DNA, CDR3 protein. The D gene is left open where the match is weak. The listing skips clone size in some rows; elsewhere it reads once, few, many or a size class.

v_gene: TRBV7-2
j_gene: TRBJ1-5
d_gene: .
abundance: .
CDR3nt: TGTGCCAGCAGCTTAGCACTAGGGAGGGGATGGGGAGGGAGCAATCAGCCCCAGCATTTT
CDR3aa: CASSLALGRGWGGSNQPQHF

v_gene: TRBV15
j_gene: TRBJ1-3
d_gene: .
abundance: .
CDR3nt: TGTGCCACCAGCAGAGATCAGAGCTCTGGAAACACCATATATTTT
CDR3aa: CATSRDQSSGNTIYF

v_gene: TRBV5-6
j_gene: TRBJ1-3
d_gene: .
abundance: .
CDR3nt: TGTGCCAGCAGCGTGGGTTTGAGCTCTGGAAACACCATATATTTT
CDR3aa: CASSVGLSSGNTIYF

v_gene: TRBV13
j_gene: TRBJ1-5
d_gene: .
abundance: once
CDR3nt: TGTGCCAGCAGCTTAGAACTTCCAGCGTTTCCCGAGACGTATAGCAATCAGCCCCAGCATTTT
CDR3aa: CASSLELPAFPETYSNQPQHF

v_gene: TRBV18
j_gene: TRBJ1-1
d_gene: .
abundance: .
CDR3nt: TGTGCCAGCTCACGGGAGAACACTGAAGCTTTCTTT
CDR3aa: CASSRENTEAFF

v_gene: TRBV7-2
j_gene: TRBJ2-2
d_gene: TRBD1
abundance: .
CDR3nt: TGTGCCAGCAGTTTTGGACAGGCCAACACCGGGGAGCTGTTTTTT
CDR3aa: CASSFGQANTGELFF

v_gene: TRBV7-2
j_gene: TRBJ2-3
d_gene: .
abundance: few
CDR3nt: TGTGCCAGCAGCAAACAACCCCCCGGCACAGATACGCAGTATTTT
CDR3aa: CASSKQPPGTDTQYF

v_gene: TRBV6-1
j_gene: TRBJ2-7
d_gene: TRBD1
abundance: once
CDR3nt: TGTGCCAGCACAGGGACAGGATCCTACGAGCAGTACTTC
CDR3aa: CASTGTGSYEQYF

v_gene: TRBV13
j_gene: TRBJ1-3
d_gene: .
abundance: .
CDR3nt: TGTGCCAGCAGCTTAGGGCAGGGCGGAAACACCATATATTTT
CDR3aa: CASSLGQGGNTIYF

v_gene: TRBV19
j_gene: TRBJ1-4
d_gene: .
abundance: .
CDR3nt: TGTGCCAGTAGCCTTCAGGACACGATTAATGAAAAACTGTTTTTT
CDR3aa: CASSLQDTINEKLFF

v_gene: TRBV15
j_gene: TRBJ1-2
d_gene: .
abundance: .
CDR3nt: TGTGCCACCAGCAGAGATAAGAGGGTTGGCAACTCCTATGGCTACACCTTC
CDR3aa: CATSRDKRVGNSYGYTF

v_gene: TRBV5-1
j_gene: TRBJ2-1
d_gene: TRBD2
abundance: once
CDR3nt: TGCGCCAGCAGCTTGGGACTAGCGTCCTACAATGAGCAGTTCTTC
CDR3aa: CASSLGLASYNEQFF

v_gene: TRBV19
j_gene: TRBJ1-1
d_gene: TRBD1
abundance: .
CDR3nt: TGTGCCAGTAGTGGACAGGGGTTGGCGAACACTGAAGCTTTCTTT
CDR3aa: CASSGQGLANTEAFF

v_gene: TRBV6-5
j_gene: TRBJ1-3
d_gene: .
abundance: .
CDR3nt: TGTGCCAGCAACCGAGCGAATGGAAACACCATATATTTT
CDR3aa: CASNRANGNTIYF

v_gene: TRBV19
j_gene: TRBJ1-6
d_gene: .
abundance: .
CDR3nt: TGTGCCAGTAGTAATTCGGTCAGGGACACTTATAATTCACCCCTCCACTTT
CDR3aa: CASSNSVRDTYNSPLHF

v_gene: TRBV6-5
j_gene: TRBJ1-4
d_gene: TRBD1
abundance: .
CDR3nt: TGTGCCAGCAGTTCAGGACAGGGCTATGAAAAACTGTTTTTT
CDR3aa: CASSSGQGYEKLFF

v_gene: TRBV4-2
j_gene: TRBJ2-1
d_gene: TRBD2
abundance: once
CDR3nt: TGTGCCAGCCATTCCGATGGACTAGCGGGGGGGAGCTCCTACAATGAGCAGTTCTTC
CDR3aa: CASHSDGLAGGSSYNEQFF

v_gene: TRBV18
j_gene: TRBJ2-5
d_gene: .
abundance: .
CDR3nt: TGTGCCAGCTCACCAGGGGGTCAAGAGACCCAGTACTTC
CDR3aa: CASSPGGQETQYF

v_gene: TRBV10-3
j_gene: TRBJ2-2
d_gene: TRBD2
abundance: few
CDR3nt: TGTGCCATCACGGGACTAGCGGGTTTCACCGGGGAGCTGTTTTTT
CDR3aa: CAITGLAGFTGELFF

v_gene: TRBV4-3
j_gene: TRBJ2-2
d_gene: TRBD1
abundance: .
CDR3nt: TGCGCCAGCAGCCAAGAAAACAGGGGCACCGGGGAGCTGTTTTTT
CDR3aa: CASSQENRGTGELFF

v_gene: TRBV7-3
j_gene: TRBJ2-6
d_gene: .
abundance: .
CDR3nt: TGTGCCAGCAGCTTAGACAGATTCTCTGGGGCCAACGTCCTGACTTTC
CDR3aa: CASSLDRFSGANVLTF

v_gene: TRBV30
j_gene: TRBJ2-7
d_gene: .
abundance: .
CDR3nt: TGTGCCTGGGGAGCGTCCTACGAGCAGTACTTC
CDR3aa: CAWGASYEQYF

v_gene: TRBV5-4
j_gene: TRBJ2-7
d_gene: TRBD1
abundance: .
CDR3nt: TGTGCCAGCAGCTTGCAGGGGGCGCCCTACGAGCAGTACTTC
CDR3aa: CASSLQGAPYEQYF

v_gene: TRBV19
j_gene: TRBJ2-4
d_gene: .
abundance: few
CDR3nt: TGTGCCAGTAGTATAGTTGCGTCCAAAAACATTCAGTACTTC
CDR3aa: CASSIVASKNIQYF

v_gene: TRBV7-8
j_gene: TRBJ2-7
d_gene: .
abundance: .
CDR3nt: TGTGCCAGCATAGGGGGCTACGAGCAGTACTTC
CDR3aa: CASIGGYEQYF

v_gene: TRBV5-4
j_gene: TRBJ2-7
d_gene: TRBD1
abundance: many
CDR3nt: TGTGCCAGCAGCCTCACGGACAGGGACTACGAGCAGTACTTC
CDR3aa: CASSLTDRDYEQYF

v_gene: TRBV9
j_gene: TRBJ1-2
d_gene: TRBD1
abundance: once
CDR3nt: TGTGCCAGCAGCGTAGAGGACAGGGGCTATGGCTACACCTTC
CDR3aa: CASSVEDRGYGYTF

v_gene: TRBV4-1
j_gene: TRBJ1-4
d_gene: .
abundance: once
CDR3nt: TGCGCCAGCAGCCAAGAATTCCGGAGGGGTTTCGGTGAAAAACTGTTTTTT
CDR3aa: CASSQEFRRGFGEKLFF

v_gene: TRBV19
j_gene: TRBJ2-7
d_gene: .
abundance: .
CDR3nt: TGTGCCAGTAGTATGACCGGACGCTCCTACGAGCAGTACTTC
CDR3aa: CASSMTGRSYEQYF

v_gene: TRBV6-1
j_gene: TRBJ1-4
d_gene: .
abundance: .
CDR3nt: TGTGCCAGCAGTGAAAAGAGGGGAGAGGGTGAAAAACTGTTTTTT
CDR3aa: CASSEKRGEGEKLFF

v_gene: TRBV19
j_gene: TRBJ2-5
d_gene: TRBD2
abundance: .
CDR3nt: TGTGCCAGTAGTAAGCGGGGGCCCTTCCAAGAGACCCAGTACTTC
CDR3aa: CASSKRGPFQETQYF

v_gene: TRBV18
j_gene: TRBJ2-1
d_gene: TRBD2
abundance: .
CDR3nt: TGTGCCAGCTCACCACGGCCGGGGGGTACATACAATGAGCAGTTCTTC
CDR3aa: CASSPRPGGTYNEQFF

v_gene: TRBV10-3
j_gene: TRBJ2-7
d_gene: TRBD1
abundance: .
CDR3nt: TGTGCCATCAGTGAGCCGGGACAGGACACCTACGAGCAGTACTTC
CDR3aa: CAISEPGQDTYEQYF

v_gene: TRBV19
j_gene: TRBJ2-5
d_gene: TRBD1
abundance: once
CDR3nt: TGTGCCAGTAGTGACAGGGGTTTAACAGAGACCCAGTACTTC
CDR3aa: CASSDRGLTETQYF

v_gene: TRBV7-2
j_gene: TRBJ1-3
d_gene: .
abundance: few
CDR3nt: TGTGCCAGCAGCCGCTTCCCAAAAGGGTTTGGAAACACCATATATTTT
CDR3aa: CASSRFPKGFGNTIYF

v_gene: TRBV2
j_gene: TRBJ1-3
d_gene: .
abundance: .
CDR3nt: TGTGCCAGCAAGTGGTCAAGCTCTGGAAACACCATATATTTT
CDR3aa: CASKWSSSGNTIYF

v_gene: TRBV18
j_gene: TRBJ2-7
d_gene: TRBD2
abundance: .
CDR3nt: TGTGCCAGCTCACCAGGTAGCGGGGGGCGCTCCTACGAGCAGTACTTC
CDR3aa: CASSPGSGGRSYEQYF

v_gene: TRBV7-6
j_gene: TRBJ2-1
d_gene: .
abundance: .
CDR3nt: TGTGCCAGCAGGCGATCACCTAGCGCCGATGAGCAGTTCTTC
CDR3aa: CASRRSPSADEQFF

v_gene: TRBV5-1
j_gene: TRBJ2-1
d_gene: TRBD2
abundance: .
CDR3nt: TGCGCCAGCAGCCCGACAGTAGCGGGGGCATACAATGAGCAGTTCTTC
CDR3aa: CASSPTVAGAYNEQFF

v_gene: TRBV29-1
j_gene: TRBJ1-3
d_gene: TRBD1
abundance: .
CDR3nt: TGCAGCGTTGGGGACAGGGGGCTGGGATCTGGAAACACCATATATTTT
CDR3aa: CSVGDRGLGSGNTIYF

v_gene: TRBV5-1
j_gene: TRBJ2-3
d_gene: .
abundance: .
CDR3nt: TGCGCCAGCAGCTTGGTACCCTTTGAGTCAGAGGGGGCAGATACGCAGTATTTT
CDR3aa: CASSLVPFESEGADTQYF

v_gene: TRBV11-2
j_gene: TRBJ2-5
d_gene: TRBD1
abundance: .
CDR3nt: TGTGCCAGCAGCTTAGGGGACAGGGCCCAAGAGACCCAGTACTTC
CDR3aa: CASSLGDRAQETQYF

v_gene: TRBV9
j_gene: TRBJ2-1
d_gene: TRBD2
abundance: .
CDR3nt: TGTGCCAGCAGCGCCCGGGACTATACTTGGGGTGAGCAGTTCTTC
CDR3aa: CASSARDYTWGEQFF

v_gene: TRBV5-1
j_gene: TRBJ2-1
d_gene: .
abundance: .
CDR3nt: TGCGCCAGCAGCTTTCAAGTATACAATGAGCAGTTCTTC
CDR3aa: CASSFQVYNEQFF

v_gene: TRBV19
j_gene: TRBJ1-1
d_gene: .
abundance: .
CDR3nt: TGTGCCAGTAGTATAGCCATTATGAACACTGAAGCTTTCTTT
CDR3aa: CASSIAIMNTEAFF

v_gene: TRBV18
j_gene: TRBJ1-6
d_gene: TRBD1
abundance: .
CDR3nt: TGTGCCAGCTCACCCGGGACAGGGGGTTCACCCCTCCACTTT
CDR3aa: CASSPGTGGSPLHF

v_gene: TRBV7-6
j_gene: TRBJ2-5
d_gene: .
abundance: once
CDR3nt: TGTGCCAGCAGCCCCGAAGGGTATTCGGAGACCCAGTACTTC
CDR3aa: CASSPEGYSETQYF

v_gene: TRBV30
j_gene: TRBJ2-3
d_gene: .
abundance: .
CDR3nt: TGTGCCTGGAGTATGGCTAGCGGCACAGATACGCAGTATTTT
CDR3aa: CAWSMASGTDTQYF

v_gene: TRBV5-1
j_gene: TRBJ1-6
d_gene: .
abundance: .
CDR3nt: TGCGCCAGCAGCTTTATTACAGGGAGAGATTCACCCCTCCACTTT
CDR3aa: CASSFITGRDSPLHF

v_gene: TRBV4-3
j_gene: TRBJ2-3
d_gene: TRBD2
abundance: .
CDR3nt: TGCGCCAGCAGCCAATTCCTAGCGGGGGGCACAGATACGCAGTATTTT
CDR3aa: CASSQFLAGGTDTQYF

v_gene: TRBV4-3
j_gene: TRBJ2-3
d_gene: TRBD1
abundance: .
CDR3nt: TGCGCCAGCAGCCCGATAAGCGGACAGGGCGGAGATACGCAGTATTTT
CDR3aa: CASSPISGQGGDTQYF